A selection of T cell receptor beta chains follows, all from one sample in a study of T-cell reconstitution after alpha-beta-depleted transplantation in children. TCRdb recomputed calls from the PCR reads with MiXCR, one row per CDR3 protein. The table lists about 74,000 distinct CDR3 sequences, roughly 15% of them singletons. Material: PBMCs, mostly from graft donor cells, obtained 180 days after TCRalphabeta/CD19-depleted stem cell transplant. The receptors were gathered from a male patient aged 2-10 years who had a stem cell transplant for acute lymphoblastic leukemia, so the T cells may come from the graft donor. The CDR3 runs from the conserved cysteine through the conserved F or W. The D gene is left open where the match is weak. Size is omitted from some rows. Given values are once, few, many or a class for expanded clones.

cdr3_length: 16; v_call: TRBV5-1; d_call: .; clone_size: few; j_call: TRBJ2-5; cdr3_nt: TGCGCCAGCAGCTTGGGGCTAGCTCTCCTGGGAGAGACCCAGTACTTC; cdr3_aa: CASSLGLALLGETQYF
cdr3_length: 14; v_call: TRBV12-3/TRBV12-4; d_call: TRBD1; clone_size: .; j_call: TRBJ1-4; cdr3_nt: TGTGCCAGCAGTCGGGGACAGACTAATGAAAAACTGTTTTTT; cdr3_aa: CASSRGQTNEKLFF
cdr3_length: 17; v_call: TRBV6-2/TRBV6-3; d_call: TRBD2; clone_size: few; j_call: TRBJ2-7; cdr3_nt: TGTGCCAGCAGTGGGGAGTTATGGCTAGCGGGCTCCTACGAGCAGTACTTC; cdr3_aa: CASSGELWLAGSYEQYF
cdr3_length: 14; v_call: TRBV20-1; d_call: TRBD2; clone_size: few; j_call: TRBJ2-7; cdr3_nt: TGCAGTGCTAGAGGGCGGGAGGCGTTCTACGAGCAGTACTTC; cdr3_aa: CSARGREAFYEQYF
cdr3_length: 17; v_call: TRBV4-2; d_call: .; clone_size: few; j_call: TRBJ2-2; cdr3_nt: TGTGCCAGCAGCCAAGCCGGAAAGGGACCGAACACCGGGGAGCTGTTTTTT; cdr3_aa: CASSQAGKGPNTGELFF
cdr3_length: 14; v_call: TRBV20-1; d_call: .; clone_size: .; j_call: TRBJ2-1; cdr3_nt: TGCTGTGCTAGACGTCCGGGAAGGGGCGATGAGCAGTTCTTC; cdr3_aa: CCARRPGRGDEQFF
cdr3_length: 15; v_call: TRBV20-1; d_call: .; clone_size: .; j_call: TRBJ2-2; cdr3_nt: TGCAGTGCTAGTGACAGAAAGACGAACACCGGGGAGCTGTTTTTT; cdr3_aa: CSASDRKTNTGELFF
cdr3_length: 14; v_call: TRBV20-1; d_call: TRBD1; clone_size: few; j_call: TRBJ2-1; cdr3_nt: TGCAGTGCTCGGACAGGGCCATCCTACAATGAGCAGTTCTTC; cdr3_aa: CSARTGPSYNEQFF
cdr3_length: 15; v_call: TRBV20-1; d_call: TRBD1; clone_size: .; j_call: TRBJ1-6; cdr3_nt: TGCAGTGCTAGAGGGGGGACAGGTAATAATTCACCCCTCCACTTT; cdr3_aa: CSARGGTGNNSPLHF
cdr3_length: 13; v_call: TRBV7-2; d_call: .; clone_size: many; j_call: TRBJ2-5; cdr3_nt: TGTGCCAGCAGCCGAGGACCGAGAGAGACCCAGTACTTC; cdr3_aa: CASSRGPRETQYF
cdr3_length: 16; v_call: TRBV5-6; d_call: .; clone_size: .; j_call: TRBJ1-5; cdr3_nt: TGTGCCAGCAGCTTGGGGGGCAGTGGAGGCAATCAGCCCCAGCATTTT; cdr3_aa: CASSLGGSGGNQPQHF
cdr3_length: 15; v_call: TRBV10-3; d_call: .; clone_size: .; j_call: TRBJ1-3; cdr3_nt: TGTGCCATCAGTGAGTCGAACAGGGAGGGAAACACCATATATTTT; cdr3_aa: CAISESNREGNTIYF
cdr3_length: 14; v_call: TRBV7-9; d_call: .; clone_size: .; j_call: TRBJ1-5; cdr3_nt: TGTGCCAGCAGCTTAGAGTCCAGCAATCAGCCCCAGCATTTT; cdr3_aa: CASSLESSNQPQHF
cdr3_length: 13; v_call: TRBV27; d_call: .; clone_size: .; j_call: TRBJ2-7; cdr3_nt: TGTGCCAGCAGTTGGGACTCCTCCTACGAGCAGTACTTC; cdr3_aa: CASSWDSSYEQYF
cdr3_length: 15; v_call: TRBV5-6; d_call: TRBD2; clone_size: .; j_call: TRBJ2-7; cdr3_nt: TGTGCCAGCAGCCCCGATGGGGGGGGTAGATACGAGCAGTACTTC; cdr3_aa: CASSPDGGGRYEQYF
cdr3_length: 15; v_call: TRBV24-1; d_call: .; clone_size: many; j_call: TRBJ2-1; cdr3_nt: TGTGCCACCAGTGATTCCTCCGTTTGGGGCTATGAGCAGTTCTTC; cdr3_aa: CATSDSSVWGYEQFF
cdr3_length: 14; v_call: TRBV24-1; d_call: TRBD1; clone_size: .; j_call: TRBJ2-5; cdr3_nt: TGTGCCACCAGTGATTTGTGGGACAGAGAGACCCAGTACTTC; cdr3_aa: CATSDLWDRETQYF
cdr3_length: 17; v_call: TRBV5-1; d_call: TRBD2; clone_size: .; j_call: TRBJ2-2; cdr3_nt: TGCGCCAGCAGCTTACTAGCGGGGGGTTTGAACACCGGGGAGCTGTTTTTT; cdr3_aa: CASSLLAGGLNTGELFF
cdr3_length: 15; v_call: TRBV7-9; d_call: .; clone_size: .; j_call: TRBJ2-3; cdr3_nt: TGTGCCAGCAGCCAAGGGCAGGGATTCACAGATACGCAGTATTTT; cdr3_aa: CASSQGQGFTDTQYF
cdr3_length: 14; v_call: TRBV20-1; d_call: TRBD1; clone_size: .; j_call: TRBJ2-7; cdr3_nt: TGCAGTGCCCACCCCGGGACAGCCTACTACGAGCAGTACTTC; cdr3_aa: CSAHPGTAYYEQYF
cdr3_length: 17; v_call: TRBV4-1; d_call: TRBD1; clone_size: few; j_call: TRBJ2-5; cdr3_nt: TGCGCCAGCAGCCAAGAGGGCCGGGGACAGGGGAAAGAGACCCAGTACTTC; cdr3_aa: CASSQEGRGQGKETQYF
cdr3_length: 15; v_call: TRBV28; d_call: .; clone_size: .; j_call: TRBJ1-5; cdr3_nt: TGTGCCAGCAGGATAAGACGTTATAGCAATCAGCCCCAGCATTTT; cdr3_aa: CASRIRRYSNQPQHF
cdr3_length: 12; v_call: TRBV6-5; d_call: TRBD1; clone_size: .; j_call: TRBJ1-1; cdr3_nt: TGTGCCAGCAGTCGGGACAGCCACAAAGCTTTCTTT; cdr3_aa: CASSRDSHKAFF
cdr3_length: 18; v_call: TRBV5-4; d_call: TRBD1; clone_size: .; j_call: TRBJ1-1; cdr3_nt: TGTGCCAGCAGCTTGAACCGACAGGGAAGATGGGAATCGACTCGAGCTTTCTTT; cdr3_aa: CASSLNRQGRWESTRAFF
cdr3_length: 18; v_call: TRBV5-1; d_call: TRBD1; clone_size: few; j_call: TRBJ2-6; cdr3_nt: TGCGCCAGCAGCTCCAACAGGGGCCCCTCTCCTCGGACCAACGTCCTGACTTTC; cdr3_aa: CASSSNRGPSPRTNVLTF
cdr3_length: 15; v_call: TRBV20-1; d_call: .; clone_size: .; j_call: TRBJ1-2; cdr3_nt: TGCAGTGCTAGAGATTTGGGGAGGACCTTCTATGGCTACACCTTC; cdr3_aa: CSARDLGRTFYGYTF
cdr3_length: 20; v_call: TRBV20-1; d_call: TRBD2; clone_size: many; j_call: TRBJ2-2; cdr3_nt: TGCAGTGCTAGAGCCTCCCCCGTGAGTAGCGGGGTTGACGACACCGGGGAGCTGTTTTTT; cdr3_aa: CSARASPVSSGVDDTGELFF
cdr3_length: 14; v_call: TRBV18; d_call: .; clone_size: few; j_call: TRBJ2-1; cdr3_nt: TGTGCCAGCTCACGGTCTCGACAGGACAATGAGCAGTTCTTC; cdr3_aa: CASSRSRQDNEQFF
cdr3_length: 14; v_call: TRBV20-1; d_call: TRBD1; clone_size: many; j_call: TRBJ2-7; cdr3_nt: TGCAGTGCTAGAGATCTGGACAGGCCCTACGAGCAGTACTTC; cdr3_aa: CSARDLDRPYEQYF
cdr3_length: 15; v_call: TRBV9; d_call: .; clone_size: many; j_call: TRBJ1-1; cdr3_nt: TGTGCCAGCAGCCCCTTCCTTCGGGGGGACACTGAAGCTTTCTTT; cdr3_aa: CASSPFLRGDTEAFF
cdr3_length: 15; v_call: TRBV15; d_call: .; clone_size: .; j_call: TRBJ2-3; cdr3_nt: TGTGCCACCAGCAGACAGGGGACGGTCACAGATACGCAGTATTTT; cdr3_aa: CATSRQGTVTDTQYF
cdr3_length: 17; v_call: TRBV20-1; d_call: .; clone_size: .; j_call: TRBJ2-3; cdr3_nt: TGCAGTGCTAGGGGCCTTGGCCGAAGCGGACCCACAGATACGCAGTATTTT; cdr3_aa: CSARGLGRSGPTDTQYF
cdr3_length: 17; v_call: TRBV5-6; d_call: TRBD2; clone_size: few; j_call: TRBJ2-3; cdr3_nt: TGTGCCAGCAGCTTGACCCGGACTAGCGGCAGCACAGATACGCAGTATTTT; cdr3_aa: CASSLTRTSGSTDTQYF
cdr3_length: 15; v_call: TRBV7-8; d_call: TRBD2; clone_size: few; j_call: TRBJ2-7; cdr3_nt: TGTGCCAGCAGCCCCAGGACTAGCGGGGGGCCCCTGCGGTACTTC; cdr3_aa: CASSPRTSGGPLRYF
cdr3_length: 15; v_call: TRBV4-1; d_call: .; clone_size: .; j_call: TRBJ2-7; cdr3_nt: TGCGCCAGCAGCCAAGAATTGAGGCGGCCTGACGAGCAGTACTTC; cdr3_aa: CASSQELRRPDEQYF
cdr3_length: 11; v_call: TRBV30; d_call: TRBD2; clone_size: .; j_call: TRBJ2-7; cdr3_nt: TGTGCCTGGAGCGGGAGGTACGAGCAGTACTTC; cdr3_aa: CAWSGRYEQYF
cdr3_length: 14; v_call: TRBV7-8; d_call: .; clone_size: few; j_call: TRBJ2-2; cdr3_nt: TGTGCCAGCAGCGGCTACCTGAACACCGGGGAGCTGTTTTTT; cdr3_aa: CASSGYLNTGELFF
cdr3_length: 14; v_call: TRBV5-1; d_call: TRBD2; clone_size: once; j_call: TRBJ2-3; cdr3_nt: TGCGCCAGCAGAGGACTAGCGGGAGCAGATACGCAGTATTTT; cdr3_aa: CASRGLAGADTQYF
cdr3_length: 16; v_call: TRBV5-1; d_call: .; clone_size: .; j_call: TRBJ1-1; cdr3_nt: TGCGCCAGCAGCTTGGTAAATGGACGGATGAACACTGAAGCTTTCTTT; cdr3_aa: CASSLVNGRMNTEAFF
cdr3_length: 13; v_call: TRBV7-2; d_call: .; clone_size: .; j_call: TRBJ2-5; cdr3_nt: TGTGCCAGCAGCTTAAGGGGCGGCAGGACCCAGTACTTC; cdr3_aa: CASSLRGGRTQYF
cdr3_length: 13; v_call: TRBV6-5; d_call: .; clone_size: few; j_call: TRBJ2-4; cdr3_nt: TGTGCCAGCAGTTACGGCCCGGGAAACATTCAGTACTTC; cdr3_aa: CASSYGPGNIQYF
cdr3_length: 15; v_call: TRBV5-1; d_call: .; clone_size: once; j_call: TRBJ2-1; cdr3_nt: TGCGCCAGCAGCTTCGGGGGTCTCTCCTACAATGAGCAGTTCTTC; cdr3_aa: CASSFGGLSYNEQFF
cdr3_length: 12; v_call: TRBV7-2; d_call: .; clone_size: few; j_call: TRBJ2-2; cdr3_nt: TGTGCCAGCAGCCGGGCCCAGTGGGAGCTGTTTTTT; cdr3_aa: CASSRAQWELFF
cdr3_length: 17; v_call: TRBV20-1; d_call: TRBD2; clone_size: .; j_call: TRBJ2-1; cdr3_nt: TGCAGTGCTAGAGATCCCGGACTAGCCGCTTCCTACAATGAGCAGTTCTTC; cdr3_aa: CSARDPGLAASYNEQFF
cdr3_length: 14; v_call: TRBV5-5; d_call: TRBD1; clone_size: few; j_call: TRBJ2-5; cdr3_nt: TGTGCCAGCAGCCTGGGACAGGGAGGTGGGACCCAGTACTTC; cdr3_aa: CASSLGQGGGTQYF
cdr3_length: 18; v_call: TRBV4-3; d_call: .; clone_size: many; j_call: TRBJ2-3; cdr3_nt: TGCGCCAGCAGCCAAGGGACGGGGGCCGATACACGCACAGATACGCAGTATTTT; cdr3_aa: CASSQGTGADTRTDTQYF